The 2 T cell receptor beta chains presented below share a single source sample, sequenced in a study of T cells in Graves' hyperthyroidism and ophthalmopathy. The investigators amplified TCR beta CDR3 regions from RNA transcripts. An initial round of RT-PCR targeting the TCR CDR3 relied on the HTBI primer set. One entry per CDR3 protein, called by TCRdb with MiXCR from the multiplex PCR reads. The sample carries roughly 750,000 distinct CDR3 sequences, about a sixth recorded once. The specimen was blood. These receptors all stem from a man aged 18 to 35 with Graves' hyperthyroidism.

There are many counts of this clonotype. The chain employs TRBV12-3 or TRBV12-4 and TRBJ2-5; TRBD1 agrees at 10 bases. This CDR3 has 15 amino acids. V lost 3 bases to trimming and J lost 5 bases; unmatched junction nucleotides: 6. Here the CDR3 DNA reads TGTGCCAGCAGTTTTGGGACAGGGGCGAGGGAGACCCAGTACTTC. The encoded protein is CASSFGTGARETQYF.

The V call is TRBV20-1, the J call TRBJ1-1; D uncertain. Trimming shortened V by 5 bases and J by 5 bases, and 12 bases separated the two germline ends. The germline gives CDR1 DFQATT, CDR2 SNEGSKA (reference sequence). CDR3 length: 12 amino acids. CDR3 loop: CSAWVPGTEAFF. CDR3 nucleotide sequence: TGCAGTGCTTGGGTCCCGGGAACTGAAGCTTTCTTT.